The entry below gives a single T cell receptor beta chain sequence along with its context. Its cognate antigen has yet to be identified. Base-call qualities are not available, and no considerably larger clone is one nucleotide away. The data stem from a study of yellow fever vaccine responses in identical twins (dated 2018 in TCRdb). About the study as a whole: Focusing on identical twins, the study followed the T cell clones that responded to the vaccine, and did so with precision.

The library was obtained by RT-PCR. TCRdb records Illumina HiSeq 2500 as the sequencer. The public reads were reanalyzed by TCRdb: fastp trimming at Q25, MiXCR alignment, in-frame beta chains only. Here each entry gathers all rows of one CDR3 protein and keeps the most common genes and DNA. The table for this sample lists about 23,000 distinct CDR3 sequences; about three quarters of them were counted only once. More than 4.5% of the sample lies in the top ten. The CDR3 measures 19 amino acids from cysteine to phenylalanine. The kept DNA is CDR3 alone, 57 bases in frame from the first base. CDR1 and CDR2 (SGHRS, YFSETQ) derive from the germline V gene. After removal of 4 bases from V and 0 bases from J, the junction retains 10 bases not matched to a gene. Here is what the overall study found, with its caveats: According to the authors, in identical twins the way T cells responded to vaccination appeared partly convergent and partly personalized.

The starting material was T cells from blood (PBMCs), unsorted or a sorted subset (not recorded which), obtained before or after yellow fever vaccination (not recorded which). The V gene is TRBV5-1 and the J gene is TRBJ2-1; 13 nucleotides in the junction match TRBD2. The receptor comes from a woman younger than 30 who received the yellow fever vaccine. Donor details come from another sample of the same person, matched by shared clones. The nucleotides are TGCGCCAGCAGCCCCGGACTAGCGGGAGCGTCGGGCTCCTACAATGAGCAGTTCTTC. It is translated as CASSPGLAGASGSYNEQFF.